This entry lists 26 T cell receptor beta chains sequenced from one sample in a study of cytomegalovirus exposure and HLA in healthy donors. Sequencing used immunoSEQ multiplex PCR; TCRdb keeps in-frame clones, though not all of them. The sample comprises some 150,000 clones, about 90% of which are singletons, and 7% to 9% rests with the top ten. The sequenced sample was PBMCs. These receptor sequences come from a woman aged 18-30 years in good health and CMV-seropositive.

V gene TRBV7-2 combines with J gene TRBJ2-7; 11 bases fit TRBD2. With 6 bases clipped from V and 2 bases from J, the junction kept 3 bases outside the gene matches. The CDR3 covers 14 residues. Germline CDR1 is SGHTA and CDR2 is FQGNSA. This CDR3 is CASRSSGGAYEQYF. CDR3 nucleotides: TGTGCCAGCAGAAGTAGCGGGGGGGCCTACGAGCAGTACTTC.

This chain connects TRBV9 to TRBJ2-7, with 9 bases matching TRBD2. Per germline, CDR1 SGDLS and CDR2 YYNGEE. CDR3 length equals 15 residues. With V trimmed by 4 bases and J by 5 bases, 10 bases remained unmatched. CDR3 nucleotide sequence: TGTGCCAGCAGCCCCCACGGGACTAGCATCGACGAGCAGTACTTC. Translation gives CASSPHGTSIDEQYF.

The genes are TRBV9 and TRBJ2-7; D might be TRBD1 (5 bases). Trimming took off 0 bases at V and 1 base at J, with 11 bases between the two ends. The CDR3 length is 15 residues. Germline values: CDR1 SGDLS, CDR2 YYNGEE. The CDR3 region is CASSVAIGDSYEQYF. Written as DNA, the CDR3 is TGTGCCAGCAGCGTAGCGATAGGGGATTCCTACGAGCAGTACTTC. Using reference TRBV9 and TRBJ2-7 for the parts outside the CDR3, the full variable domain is DSGVTQTPKHLITATGQRVTLRCSPRSGDLSVYWYQQSLDQGLQFLIQYYNGEERAKGNILERFSAQQFPDLHSELNLSSLELGDSALYFCASSVAIGDSYEQYFGPGTRLTVT.

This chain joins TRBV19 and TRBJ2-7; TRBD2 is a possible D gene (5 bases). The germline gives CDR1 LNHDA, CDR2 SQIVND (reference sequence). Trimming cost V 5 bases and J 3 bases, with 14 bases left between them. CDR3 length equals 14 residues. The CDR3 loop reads CASSGSEVCYEQYF. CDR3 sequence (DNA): TGTGCCAGTAGTGGGAGTGAGGTTTGCTACGAGCAGTACTTC.

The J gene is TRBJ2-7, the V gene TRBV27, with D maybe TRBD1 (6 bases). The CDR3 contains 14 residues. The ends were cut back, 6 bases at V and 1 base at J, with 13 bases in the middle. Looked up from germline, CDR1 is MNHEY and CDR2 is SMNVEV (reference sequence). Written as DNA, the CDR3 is TGTGCCAGCAGCTCCGCCGGACAGTCCTACGAGCAGTACTTC. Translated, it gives CASSSAGQSYEQYF.

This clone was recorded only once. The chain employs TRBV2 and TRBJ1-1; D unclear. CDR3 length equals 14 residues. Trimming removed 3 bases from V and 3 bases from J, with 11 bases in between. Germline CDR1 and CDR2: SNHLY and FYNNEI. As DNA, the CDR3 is TGTGCCAGCAGTGAGGGCTTACCCTACACTGAAGCTTTCTTT. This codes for CASSEGLPYTEAFF.

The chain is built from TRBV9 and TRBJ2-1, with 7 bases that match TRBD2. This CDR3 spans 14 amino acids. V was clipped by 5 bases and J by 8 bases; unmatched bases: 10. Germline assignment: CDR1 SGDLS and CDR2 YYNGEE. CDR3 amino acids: CASRVVGGNHEQFF. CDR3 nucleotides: TGTGCCAGCAGAGTTGTGGGAGGGAACCATGAGCAGTTCTTC. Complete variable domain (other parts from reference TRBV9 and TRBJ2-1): DSGVTQTPKHLITATGQRVTLRCSPRSGDLSVYWYQQSLDQGLQFLIQYYNGEERAKGNILERFSAQQFPDLHSELNLSSLELGDSALYFCASRVVGGNHEQFFGPGTRLTVL.

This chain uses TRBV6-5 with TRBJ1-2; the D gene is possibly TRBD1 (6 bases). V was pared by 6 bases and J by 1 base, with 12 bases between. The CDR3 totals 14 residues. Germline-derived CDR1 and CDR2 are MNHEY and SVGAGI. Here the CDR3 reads CASRRQEVNYGYTF. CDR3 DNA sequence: TGTGCCAGCAGACGACAGGAGGTTAACTATGGCTACACCTTC.

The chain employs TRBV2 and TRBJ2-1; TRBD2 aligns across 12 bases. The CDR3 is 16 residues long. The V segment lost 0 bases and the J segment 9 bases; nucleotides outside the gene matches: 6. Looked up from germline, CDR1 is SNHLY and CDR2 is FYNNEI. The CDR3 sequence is CASSEAWTSGESEQFF. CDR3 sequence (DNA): TGTGCCAGCAGTGAAGCTTGGACTAGCGGGGAGAGTGAGCAGTTCTTC.

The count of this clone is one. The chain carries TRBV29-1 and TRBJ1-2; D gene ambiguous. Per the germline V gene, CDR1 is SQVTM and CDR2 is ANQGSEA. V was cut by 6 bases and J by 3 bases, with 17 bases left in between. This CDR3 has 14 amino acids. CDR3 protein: CSVPGEYIYYGYTF. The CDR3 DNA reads TGCAGCGTCCCCGGGGAGTATATTTACTATGGCTACACCTTC.

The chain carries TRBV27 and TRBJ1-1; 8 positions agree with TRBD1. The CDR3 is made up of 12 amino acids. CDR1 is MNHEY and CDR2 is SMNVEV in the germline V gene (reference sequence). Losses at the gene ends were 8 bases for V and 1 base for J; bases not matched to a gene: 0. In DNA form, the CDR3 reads TGTGCCAGCGGGACAGGGAACACTGAAGCTTTCTTT. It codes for CASGTGNTEAFF.

CDR3 nucleotides: TGTGCCAGCAGCGTGCGTCTAATTTACGAGCAGTACTTC. Translation gives CASSVRLIYEQYF. The chain is built from TRBV5-5 and TRBJ2-7; D remains ambiguous. The V end was cut by 4 bases, the J end by 4 bases, with 12 bases between. The CDR3 length is 13 residues. Germline lookup yields CDR1 SGHKS and CDR2 YYEKEE (reference sequence).

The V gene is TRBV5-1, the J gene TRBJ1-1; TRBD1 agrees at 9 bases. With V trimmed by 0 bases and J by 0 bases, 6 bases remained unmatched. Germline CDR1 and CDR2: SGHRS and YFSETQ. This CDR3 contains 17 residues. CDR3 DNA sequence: TGCGCCAGCAGCTTGGACGGACAGGGGAGAATGAACACTGAAGCTTTCTTT. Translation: CASSLDGQGRMNTEAFF.

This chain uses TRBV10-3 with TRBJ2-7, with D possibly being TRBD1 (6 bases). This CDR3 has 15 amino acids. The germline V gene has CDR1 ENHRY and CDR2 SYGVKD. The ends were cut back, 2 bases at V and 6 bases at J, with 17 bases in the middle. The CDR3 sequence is CAISEGDKSIGEQYF. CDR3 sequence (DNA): TGTGCCATCAGTGAGGGGGACAAGTCAATCGGCGAGCAGTACTTC.

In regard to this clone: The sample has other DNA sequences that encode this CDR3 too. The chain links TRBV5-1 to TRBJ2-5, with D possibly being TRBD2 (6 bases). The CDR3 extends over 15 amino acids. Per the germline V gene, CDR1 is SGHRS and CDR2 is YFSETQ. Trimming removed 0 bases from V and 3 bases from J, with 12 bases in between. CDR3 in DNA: TGCGCCAGCAGCTTGGGGACTGGAGGGAAAGAGACCCAGTACTTC. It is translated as CASSLGTGGKETQYF.

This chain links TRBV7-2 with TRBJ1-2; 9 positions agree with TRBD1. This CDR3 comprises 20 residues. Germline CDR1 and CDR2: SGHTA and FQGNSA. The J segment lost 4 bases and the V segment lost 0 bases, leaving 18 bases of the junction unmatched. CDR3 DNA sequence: TGTGCCAGCAGCTTAGCGTATGGTGGGGGACAGGGTGAGGGCAGCTATGGCTACACCTTC. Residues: CASSLAYGGGQGEGSYGYTF.

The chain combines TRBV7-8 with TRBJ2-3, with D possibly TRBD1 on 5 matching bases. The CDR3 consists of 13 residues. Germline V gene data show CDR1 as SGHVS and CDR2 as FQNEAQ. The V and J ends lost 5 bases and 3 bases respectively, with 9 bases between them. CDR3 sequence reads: CASSGQGTDTQYF. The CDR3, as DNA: TGTGCCAGCAGCGGGCAGGGAACAGATACGCAGTATTTT. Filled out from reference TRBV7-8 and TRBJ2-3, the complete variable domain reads GAGVSQSPRYKVAKRGQDVALRCDPISGHVSLFWYQQALGQGPEFLTYFQNEAQLDKSGLPSDRFFAERPEGSVSTLKIQRTQQEDSAVYLCASSGQGTDTQYFGPGTRLTVL.

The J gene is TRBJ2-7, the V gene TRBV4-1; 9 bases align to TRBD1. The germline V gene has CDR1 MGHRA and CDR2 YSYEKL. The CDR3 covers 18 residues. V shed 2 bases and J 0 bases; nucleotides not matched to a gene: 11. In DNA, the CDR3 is TGCGCCAGCAGCCAAAGGACAGTAGGGACAGGGAGCTCCTACGAGCAGTACTTC. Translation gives CASSQRTVGTGSSYEQYF.

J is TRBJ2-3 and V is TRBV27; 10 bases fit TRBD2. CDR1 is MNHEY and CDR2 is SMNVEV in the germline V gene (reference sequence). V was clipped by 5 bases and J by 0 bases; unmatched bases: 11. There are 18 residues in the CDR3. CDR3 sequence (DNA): TGTGCCAGCAGTCCCCGGACTAGCGGATATTCTAGCACAGATACGCAGTATTTT. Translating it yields CASSPRTSGYSSTDTQYF.

In DNA form, the CDR3 reads TGTGCCAGCAGTCCCGGGGGGGTTGGCTACACCTTC. Translated, it gives CASSPGGVGYTF. V usage is TRBV28 and J usage is TRBJ1-2; tentative D call: TRBD1 (5 bases). This CDR3 is 12 amino acids long. Germline CDR1 MDHEN, CDR2 SYDVKM. V lost 5 bases and J lost 7, with 11 bases in between.

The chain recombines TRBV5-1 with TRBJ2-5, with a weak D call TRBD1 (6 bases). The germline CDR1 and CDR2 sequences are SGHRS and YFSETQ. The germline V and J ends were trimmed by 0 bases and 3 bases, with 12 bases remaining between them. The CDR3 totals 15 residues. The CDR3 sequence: CASSLELGGEETQYF. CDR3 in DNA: TGCGCCAGCAGCTTGGAACTTGGGGGCGAAGAGACCCAGTACTTC.

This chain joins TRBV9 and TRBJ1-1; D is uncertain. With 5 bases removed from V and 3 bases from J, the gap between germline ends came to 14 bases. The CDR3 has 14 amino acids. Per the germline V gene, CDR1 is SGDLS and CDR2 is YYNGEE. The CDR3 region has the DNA TGTGCCAGCAGATCGGGAAGCGGGTACACTGAAGCTTTCTTT. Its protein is CASRSGSGYTEAFF.

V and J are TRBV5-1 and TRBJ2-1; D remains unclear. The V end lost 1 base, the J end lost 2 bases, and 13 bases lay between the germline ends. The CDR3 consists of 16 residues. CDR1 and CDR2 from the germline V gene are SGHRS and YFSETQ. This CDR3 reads CASSLSAKSTYNEQFF. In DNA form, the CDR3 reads TGCGCCAGCAGCTTGTCCGCTAAATCCACCTACAATGAGCAGTTCTTC.

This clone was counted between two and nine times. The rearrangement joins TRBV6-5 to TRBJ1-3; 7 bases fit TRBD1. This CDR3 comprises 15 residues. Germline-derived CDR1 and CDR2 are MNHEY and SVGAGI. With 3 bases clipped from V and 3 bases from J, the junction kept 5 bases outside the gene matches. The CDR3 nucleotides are TGTGCCAGCAGTTATAGGTCAGGGGGTGGAAACACCATATATTTT. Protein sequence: CASSYRSGGGNTIYF.

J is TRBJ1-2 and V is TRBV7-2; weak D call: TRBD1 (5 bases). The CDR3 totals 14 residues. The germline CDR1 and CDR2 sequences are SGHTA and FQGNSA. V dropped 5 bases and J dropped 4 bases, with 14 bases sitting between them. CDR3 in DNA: TGTGCCAGCAGCCCCACGACAGCTTCCTATGGCTACACCTTC. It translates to CASSPTTASYGYTF.

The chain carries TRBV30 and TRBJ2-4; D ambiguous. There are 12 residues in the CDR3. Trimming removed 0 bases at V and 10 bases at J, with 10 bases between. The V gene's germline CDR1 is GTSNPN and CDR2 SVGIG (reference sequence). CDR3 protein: CAWSVGEVIQYF. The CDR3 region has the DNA TGTGCCTGGAGTGTAGGAGAGGTAATTCAGTACTTC. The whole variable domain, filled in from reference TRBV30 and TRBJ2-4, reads SQTIHQWPATLVQPVGSPLSLECTVEGTSNPNLYWYRQAAGRGLQLLFYSVGIGQISSEVPQNLSASRPQDRQFILSSKKLLLSDSGFYLCAWSVGEVIQYFGAGTRLSVL.